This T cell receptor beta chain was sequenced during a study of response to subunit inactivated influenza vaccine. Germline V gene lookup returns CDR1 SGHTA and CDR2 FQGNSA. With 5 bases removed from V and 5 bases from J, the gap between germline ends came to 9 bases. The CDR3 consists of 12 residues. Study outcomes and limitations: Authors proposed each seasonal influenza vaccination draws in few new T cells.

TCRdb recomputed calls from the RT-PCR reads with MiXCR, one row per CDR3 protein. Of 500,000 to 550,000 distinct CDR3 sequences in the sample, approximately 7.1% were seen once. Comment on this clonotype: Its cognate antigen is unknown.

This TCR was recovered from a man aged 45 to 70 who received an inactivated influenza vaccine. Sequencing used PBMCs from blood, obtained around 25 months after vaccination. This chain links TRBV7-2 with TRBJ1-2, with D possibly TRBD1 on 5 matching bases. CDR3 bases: TGTGCCAGCAGCCGGACATCGTATGGCTACACCTTC. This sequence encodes CASSRTSYGYTF.